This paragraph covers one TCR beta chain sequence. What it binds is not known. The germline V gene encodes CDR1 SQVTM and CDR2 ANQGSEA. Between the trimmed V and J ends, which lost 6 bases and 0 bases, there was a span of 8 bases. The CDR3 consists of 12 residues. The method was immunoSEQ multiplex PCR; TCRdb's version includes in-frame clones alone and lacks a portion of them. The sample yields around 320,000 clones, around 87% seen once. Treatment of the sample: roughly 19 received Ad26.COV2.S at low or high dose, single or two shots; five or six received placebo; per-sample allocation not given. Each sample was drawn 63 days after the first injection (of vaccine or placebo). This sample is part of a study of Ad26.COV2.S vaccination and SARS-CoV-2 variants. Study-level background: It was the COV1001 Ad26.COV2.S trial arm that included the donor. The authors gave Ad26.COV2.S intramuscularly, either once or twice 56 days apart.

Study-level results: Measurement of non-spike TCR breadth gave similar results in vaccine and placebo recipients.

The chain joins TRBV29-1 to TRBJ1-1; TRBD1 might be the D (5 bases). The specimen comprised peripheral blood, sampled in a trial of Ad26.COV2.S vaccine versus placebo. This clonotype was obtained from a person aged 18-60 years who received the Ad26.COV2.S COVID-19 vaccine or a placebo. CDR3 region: CSVGLLNTEAFF. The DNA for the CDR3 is TGCAGCGTGGGACTGTTGAACACTGAAGCTTTCTTT.